The clone carrying this T cell receptor beta chain was counted a single time. This record comes from a study of shared clonotypes between healthy human individuals. Template for every sorted-subset replicate PCR totaled about 0.2 ug DNA, 25,000 to 30,000 T cell genomes. Sequencing was performed with immunoSEQ multiplex PCR; in TCRdb, only in-frame clones are kept and a portion is missing. Found here are some 2,000,000 clones, around 95% of them singletons; the top ten hold approximately 0.13%. This clonotype was sampled from a man aged 18 to 30 in good health. Sequenced input: naive CD4+ T cells sorted from blood. Subset denoted: CD45RA+ positively selected.

CDR3 bases: TGTGCCAGCAGTTTGAGCCGATTATCTAACTATGGCTACACCTTC. Residues: CASSLSRLSNYGYTF. The chain combines TRBV28 with TRBJ1-2; unclear D gene. Trimming removed 3 bases at V and 0 bases at J, with 11 bases between. CDR1 MDHEN and CDR2 SYDVKM come from the germline V gene. The length of the CDR3 is 15 residues.